This is a list of T cell receptor beta chains from one sample in a study of T cells after yellow fever vaccination. From the 5' RACE reads, TCRdb called clonotypes with MiXCR, one entry per CDR3 protein. Of hundreds of thousands of distinct CDR3 sequences in the sample, 21% are singletons; the top ten hold roughly a sixth. The sequenced sample was PBMCs, obtained roughly 20 days after the first yellow fever vaccination. The receptors come from a man between 18 and 29 years old who received the YFV17D yellow fever vaccine. The CDR3 runs from the conserved cysteine through the conserved F or W. A D gene is named only where the DNA matches it firmly. Rows give clone size only sometimes, using once, few, many, or a class for an expanded clone.

>TRBJ1-6|TRBV7-9|few|.
TGTGCCAGCAGGATGAGGTCGAGCTCCTATAATTCACCCCTCCACTTT
CASRMRSSSYNSPLHF
>TRBJ2-5|TRBV5-1|many|.
TGTGCCAGCAGCTTGGGGACGTCGCAAGAGACCCAGTACTTC
CASSLGTSQETQYF
>TRBJ2-5|TRBV6-2/TRBV6-3|.|TRBD1
TGTGCCAGCAGTAGAGACAGGGGGCTGTTGGAGACCCAGTACTTC
CASSRDRGLLETQYF
>TRBJ2-2|TRBV4-1|few|TRBD1
TGCGCCAGCAGCCCTACAGGGGTAGTCGGTATCGGGGAGCTGTTTTTT
CASSPTGVVGIGELFF
>TRBJ2-5|TRBV20-1|.|.
TGCAGTGCCAACACCTTCCAAGAGACCCAGTACTTC
CSANTFQETQYF
>TRBJ2-2|TRBV10-3|few|.
TGTGCCATCGGGACTCCAACGAACACCGGGGAGCTGTTTTTT
CAIGTPTNTGELFF
>TRBJ2-5|TRBV9|.|.
TGTGCCAGCAGCAATACAGGTCGCGGACAAGAGACCCAGTACTTC
CASSNTGRGQETQYF
>TRBJ1-1|TRBV4-3|few|.
TGCGCCAGCAGCCAAGATCATTCACCGAACACTGAAGCTTTCTTT
CASSQDHSPNTEAFF
>TRBJ2-6|TRBV11-2|few|.
TGTGCCAGCAGCCCCACCCCCGGGTACTCTGGGGCCAACGTCCTGACTTTC
CASSPTPGYSGANVLTF
>TRBJ2-1|TRBV30|.|.
TGTGCCTGGAGCCCGGGAAGGGCCGCCTACAATGAGCAGTTCTTC
CAWSPGRAAYNEQFF
>TRBJ1-1|TRBV2|many|.
TGTGCCAGCGATAAGGGTTTCATAGGCACTGAAGCTTTCTTT
CASDKGFIGTEAFF
>TRBJ2-2|TRBV5-1|few|.
TGCGCCAGCAGCGTAGGGACACCCGGGGAGCTGTTTTTT
CASSVGTPGELFF
>TRBJ1-1|TRBV7-2|.|TRBD1
TGTGCCAGCAGCTCGACCGGGACAGCGAACACTGAAGCTTTCTTT
CASSSTGTANTEAFF
>TRBJ1-2|TRBV6-5|few|.
TGTGCCAGCAGTACTGGGGGGGTATATGGCTACACCTTC
CASSTGGVYGYTF
>TRBJ1-2|TRBV4-1|.|.
TGCGCCAGCAGCCAACCTAGGGGCTATGGCTACACCTTC
CASSQPRGYGYTF
>TRBJ2-1|TRBV5-1|few|.
TGCGCCAGCAGCTTGAGACAGCTCTCCTACAATGAGCAGTTCTTC
CASSLRQLSYNEQFF